Listed here is a single TCR beta chain. Trimming removed 5 bases at V and 3 bases at J, with 14 bases between. The germline V gene encodes CDR1 SGHTA and CDR2 FQGNSA. The CDR3 runs 14 residues. The source of the sample is a study of blood T cell repertoires in COVID-19. Libraries were prepared by immunoSEQ multiplex PCR; TCRdb keeps only in-frame clonotypes and omits some of them. The sample lists about 240,000 clones, 75% to 90% occurring once. This clonotype originated in a woman aged 25 to 45 who had recovered from COVID-19. This chain joins TRBV7-2 and TRBJ2-7; possibly TRBD2 for D (6 bases). Specimen: PBMCs or T cells enriched from blood (not recorded which). The CDR3 spells CASSVGLQGYEQYF. The CDR3, as DNA: TGTGCCAGCAGCGTGGGACTCCAAGGCTACGAGCAGTACTTC.